The 23 T cell receptor beta chains below all came from one sample that was sequenced in a study of blood T cell repertoires in COVID-19. Measured with immunoSEQ multiplex PCR; TCRdb has only the in-frame clones, and not every one. The sample consists of about 83,000 clones, around nine tenths of them appearing once. Sequences were obtained from peripheral blood. Receptors were obtained from an elderly man with active or convalescent COVID-19.

V gene TRBV4-1 combines with J gene TRBJ1-2; D remains unclear. This CDR3 spans 14 amino acids. The germline V gene has CDR1 MGHRA and CDR2 YSYEKL. V lost 0 bases to trimming and J lost 6 bases, with 11 bases between them. CDR3 in DNA: TGCGCCAGCAGCCAAGATGTTACAGCCCATGGCTACACCTTC. Residues: CASSQDVTAHGYTF.

The gene calls are TRBV19 and TRBJ1-5; a possible D gene is TRBD1 (6 bases). The CDR3 runs to 15 residues. V dropped 1 base and J dropped 3 bases, with 10 bases sitting between them. Germline V lookup: CDR1 LNHDA, CDR2 SQIVND (reference sequence). CDR3 nucleotides: TGTGCCAGTAGTATAGCACAGGGTTACAATCAGCCCCAGCATTTT. Its protein product is CASSIAQGYNQPQHF. The entire variable domain, with the rest obtained from reference TRBV19 and TRBJ1-5, is as follows: DGGITQSPKYLFRKEGQNVTLSCEQNLNHDAMYWYRQDPGQGLRLIYYSQIVNDFQKGDIAEGYSVSREKKESFPLTVTSAQKNPTAFYLCASSIAQGYNQPQHFGDGTRLSIL.

The rearrangement joins TRBV28 to TRBJ1-1; possible D gene TRBD1, 6 bases. Germline loops: CDR1 MDHEN, CDR2 SYDVKM. V was cut by 2 bases and J by 6 bases, with 19 bases left in between. The CDR3 is 16 residues long. In nucleotides, the CDR3 is TGTGCCAGCAGTTTAACCCCCGGGGGGGCAGGCGCTGAAGCTTTCTTT. It yields the protein CASSLTPGGAGAEAFF.

CDR3 residues: CASSQGTGDYEQYV. The CDR3 region has the DNA TGTGCCAGCTCACAAGGGACAGGGGACTACGAGCAGTACGTC. This chain uses TRBV18 with TRBJ2-7, with TRBD1 identical over 10 bases. CDR3 size: 14 residues. The junction had 3 bases not matched to a gene; V was cut back by 4 bases and J by 3 bases. The germline V gene encodes CDR1 KGHSH and CDR2 LQKENI.

The chain employs TRBV5-6 and TRBJ1-2, with D possibly matching TRBD1 (6 bases). The ends were cut back, 5 bases at V and 6 bases at J, with 11 bases in the middle. The CDR3 runs 12 residues. Per germline, CDR1 SGHDT and CDR2 YYEEEE. CDR3 residues: CASRRTGNGYTF. CDR3 coding DNA: TGTGCCAGCAGGAGAACAGGGAATGGCTACACCTTC. The full variable domain, in which reference TRBV5-6 and TRBJ1-2 provide the parts outside the CDR3, is DAGVTQSPTHLIKTRGQQVTLRCSPKSGHDTVSWYQQALGQGPQFIFQYYEEEERQRGNFPDRFSGHQFPNYSSELNVNALLLGDSALYLCASRRTGNGYTFGSGTRLTVV.

This clone has a handful of counts. The chain links TRBV18 to TRBJ1-6; 10 nucleotides agree with TRBD1. The CDR3 extends over 13 amino acids. The V and J ends lost 8 bases and 9 bases, in that order; junction bases with no gene match: 4. Germline-derived CDR1 and CDR2 are KGHSH and LQKENI. The CDR3 loop reads CASAGTGVSPLHF. The CDR3 nucleotides are TGTGCCAGCGCCGGGACAGGGGTTTCACCCCTCCACTTT.

This clone has only one observation. The chain recombines TRBV11-2 with TRBJ2-4; weak D call: TRBD1 (6 bases). Trimming removed 1 base at V and 8 bases at J, with 12 bases between. Germline CDR1 reads SGHAT; CDR2 reads FQNNGV. The CDR3 is 14 amino acids. The CDR3 here is CASSLGQARDIQYF. The CDR3 DNA reads as TGTGCCAGCAGCTTAGGACAGGCTAGGGACATTCAGTACTTC.

This chain links TRBV4-2 with TRBJ2-1; 12 bases match TRBD2. Germline V gives CDR1 LGHNA, CDR2 YNFKEQ. The ends lost 5 bases at V and 7 bases at J; junction bases unmatched: 6. This CDR3 has 15 amino acids. CDR3 nucleotide sequence: TGTGCCAGCAGCGAGACTAGCGGGGGCCGGAATGAGCAGTTCTTC. Protein sequence: CASSETSGGRNEQFF.

V and J are TRBV19 and TRBJ2-2; no definite D call. V lost 3 bases and J 3 bases, leaving 8 bases between the germline ends. CDR3 length: 14 residues. Germline CDR1 is LNHDA and CDR2 is SQIVND (reference sequence). The CDR3 spells CASSIYRDTGELFF. CDR3 bases: TGTGCCAGTAGTATCTATCGGGACACCGGGGAGCTGTTTTTT.

The CDR3 spells CASSLNRGNEKLFF. DNA for the CDR3: TGTGCCAGCAGCTTAAACAGGGGTAATGAAAAACTGTTTTTT. The chain links TRBV7-9 to TRBJ1-4; the match to TRBD1 covers 7 bases. CDR1 SEHNR and CDR2 FQNEAQ come from the germline V gene (reference sequence). The CDR3 is made up of 14 amino acids. With 2 bases clipped from V and 4 bases from J, the junction kept 1 base outside the gene matches.

CDR3 amino acids: CASTILGGFGAHNEQFF. CDR3 in DNA: TGTGCCAGCACCATTTTGGGGGGATTTGGGGCACACAATGAGCAGTTCTTC. V usage is TRBV5-6 and J usage is TRBJ2-1, with a weak D call TRBD2 (6 bases). Germline V CDR1 and CDR2: SGHDT, YYEEEE. CDR3 length: 17 residues. V shed 6 bases and J shed 5 bases, with 24 bases lying between them.

The chain uses TRBV21-1 and TRBJ2-7; TRBD1 is the table's D call, not checked against the DNA. TRBV21-1 is tagged as a pseudogene. The CDR3 is made up of 15 amino acids. The chain's CDR3 is CASSLTGWSSYEQYV. Written as DNA, the CDR3 is TGTGCCAGCAGCCTGACAGGGTGGAGCTCCTACGAGCAGTACGTC.

The chain uses TRBV24-1 and TRBJ1-5, with TRBD1 as a possible D gene (6 bases). Germline-derived CDR1 and CDR2 are KGHDR and SFDVKD. This CDR3 is built from 14 residues. Between the trimmed V and J ends, which lost 7 bases and 11 bases, there was a span of 20 bases. The CDR3, as DNA: TGTGCCACCAGCCTGACAGGTGCCCCTTCGGCCCAGCATTTT. Amino acid sequence: CATSLTGAPSAQHF.

CDR3 coding DNA: TGTGCCAGCAGTTACCAGACAGGGGGGAGACACACCATATATTTT. Protein product: CASSYQTGGRHTIYF. This chain connects TRBV6-5 to TRBJ1-3; TRBD1 agrees at 9 bases. Germline values: CDR1 MNHEY, CDR2 SVGAGI. This CDR3 is built from 15 residues. Losses at the gene ends were 2 bases for V and 8 bases for J; bases not matched to a gene: 7.

The chain uses TRBV9 and TRBJ2-1; TRBD1 might be the D (5 bases). CDR3 length: 15 amino acids. Germline V gives CDR1 SGDLS, CDR2 YYNGEE. Trimming took 3 bases from V and 0 from J, leaving 10 bases between them. The CDR3 DNA reads as TGTGCCAGCAGCGCCACAGGTAGCTCCTACAATGAGCAGTTCTTC. This codes for CASSATGSSYNEQFF. Supplemented by reference TRBV9 and TRBJ2-1, the full variable domain reads DSGVTQTPKHLITATGQRVTLRCSPRSGDLSVYWYQQSLDQGLQFLIQYYNGEERAKGNILERFSAQQFPDLHSELNLSSLELGDSALYFCASSATGSSYNEQFFGPGTRLTVL.

The V gene is TRBV5-1, the J gene TRBJ2-1; tentative D call: TRBD1 (6 bases). The V gene lost 4 bases and the J gene lost 4 bases, with 12 bases spanning the gap. CDR1 and CDR2 from the germline V gene are SGHRS and YFSETQ. CDR3 size: 14 residues. In DNA, the CDR3 is TGCGCCAGCAGCCATGGACAGACATACAATGAGCAGTTCTTC. Its protein is CASSHGQTYNEQFF.

The J gene is TRBJ2-7, the V gene TRBV12-5, with 12 bases lining up with TRBD2. Germline-derived CDR1 and CDR2 are LGHNT and FRNRAP. The CDR3 runs 14 residues. V shed 4 bases and J 12 bases; nucleotides not matched to a gene: 10. The CDR3 nucleotides read TGTGCTAGTGGTTCCTCGACTAGCGGGAGCGGTAGGTACGTC. This codes for CASGSSTSGSGRYV.

The V and J genes are TRBV6-1 and TRBJ2-7; a possible D gene is TRBD2 (6 bases). Trimming took 3 bases from V and 7 from J, leaving 22 bases between them. Germline V gene data show CDR1 as MNHNS and CDR2 as SASEGT. This CDR3 has 16 amino acids. CDR3 region: CASSEGTSYWSGEQYV. CDR3 in DNA: TGTGCCAGCAGTGAGGGAACTAGCTATTGGTCGGGTGAGCAGTACGTC.

The rearrangement uses TRBV19 and TRBJ1-4; a weak D match, TRBD1 (6 bases). CDR1 LNHDA and CDR2 SQIVND come from the germline V gene (reference sequence). V gave up 6 bases and J gave up 8 bases, with 16 bases separating them. This CDR3 comprises 14 residues. CDR3 nucleotides: TGTGCCAGTAGCCTCCGGGACATCCACGAAAAACTGTTTTTT. This translates into CASSLRDIHEKLFF. The variable domain in full, completed from reference TRBV19 and TRBJ1-4, reads DGGITQSPKYLFRKEGQNVTLSCEQNLNHDAMYWYRQDPGQGLRLIYYSQIVNDFQKGDIAEGYSVSREKKESFPLTVTSAQKNPTAFYLCASSLRDIHEKLFFGSGTQLSVL.

The table lists this clone with a count of one. The chain employs TRBV19 and TRBJ2-3; D ambiguous. V was pared by 5 bases and J by 0 bases, with 9 bases between. Germline CDR1 reads LNHDA; CDR2 reads SQIVND (reference sequence). The CDR3 extends over 14 amino acids. For the CDR3, the DNA is TGTGCCAGTAGTTCTCAAGCTAGCACAGATACGCAGTATTTT. Protein product: CASSSQASTDTQYF.

This clone is a singleton in its sample. The V call is TRBV11-2, the J call TRBJ2-3, with D perhaps matching TRBD1 (6 bases). V lost 2 bases and J 6 bases, leaving 21 bases between the germline ends. This CDR3 contains 17 residues. Per germline, CDR1 SGHAT and CDR2 FQNNGV. This CDR3 is CASSLRSGTKNFDTQYF. DNA for the CDR3: TGTGCCAGCAGCTTAAGATCGGGGACAAAAAACTTCGATACGCAGTATTTT.

This CDR3 reads CSVAGQGNQPQHF. The CDR3 nucleotides read TGCAGCGTTGCAGGACAGGGCAATCAGCCCCAGCATTTT. V usage is TRBV29-1 and J usage is TRBJ1-5; 7 nucleotides align to TRBD1. The ends lost 4 bases at V and 2 bases at J; junction bases unmatched: 2. CDR3 size: 13 residues. Germline values: CDR1 SQVTM, CDR2 ANQGSEA.

This rearrangement joins TRBV2 to TRBJ1-4; D gene ambiguous. With 2 bases removed from V and 8 bases from J, the gap between germline ends came to 12 bases. The CDR3 sequence is 14 residues long. The germline CDR1 and CDR2 sequences are SNHLY and FYNNEI. CDR3 sequence reads: CASSEPLRGEKLFF. The CDR3 DNA is TGTGCCAGCAGTGAACCCCTTCGCGGGGAAAAACTGTTTTTT.